The 12 T cell receptor beta chains presented below share a single source sample, sequenced in a study of response to subunit inactivated influenza vaccine. Via MiXCR, TCRdb re-called the RT-PCR reads, giving one row per CDR3 protein. The sample lists about 570,000 distinct CDR3 sequences; about 11% were seen once. These data also formed part of another study, on T cells expressing NK-cell markers. That source adds: The TCR beta cDNA came from 5'RACE template switching with UMIs.

The material sequenced was PBMCs from blood, taken on the day of vaccination. These receptors originate from a man aged 50 to 59 who received an inactivated influenza vaccine.

There are many counts of this clonotype. V gene TRBV12-3 or TRBV12-4 combines with J gene TRBJ2-4; D may be TRBD2 (6 bases). The V and J ends lost 6 bases and 0 bases respectively, with 18 bases between them. The CDR3 has 17 amino acids. CDR3 residues: CASRPRGTAGAKNIQYF. CDR3 in DNA: TGTGCCAGCAGACCACGGGGTACAGCGGGAGCCAAAAACATTCAGTACTTC.

This clonotype was counted a few times. The chain recombines TRBV24-1 with TRBJ2-1; maybe TRBD1 (6 bases). The CDR3 runs 14 residues. From germline, CDR1 is KGHDR and CDR2 SFDVKD. V was clipped by 8 bases and J by 8 bases, with 18 bases between them. The chain's CDR3 is CATTLGAGVDEQFF. The CDR3, as DNA: TGTGCCACCACATTAGGAGCAGGGGTCGATGAGCAGTTCTTC.

This clonotype has just a few counts. The V gene is TRBV20-1, the J gene TRBJ1-5, with D perhaps matching TRBD1 (5 bases). The ends were cut back, 3 bases at V and 4 bases at J, with 13 bases in the middle. The CDR3 is made up of 14 amino acids. From germline, CDR1 is DFQATT and CDR2 SNEGSKA (reference sequence). CDR3 nucleotide sequence: TGCAGTGCTAGTGGGGGACGGGGAAATCAGCCCCAGCATTTT. Its translation is CSASGGRGNQPQHF.

This clonotype was counted many times. V usage is TRBV14 and J usage is TRBJ2-2; D not resolved. CDR1 is SGHDN and CDR2 is FVKESK in the germline V gene. V lost 3 bases to trimming and J lost 5 bases, with 4 bases between them. The CDR3 is 12 residues long. The CDR3 sequence is CASSHGTGELFF. The CDR3, as DNA: TGTGCCAGCAGCCATGGGACCGGGGAGCTGTTTTTT.

This clonotype occurred a few times. The chain couples TRBV28 to TRBJ2-5; 7 bases fit TRBD1. J lost 2 bases, V lost 0 bases, and 0 bases had no gene match. The CDR3 runs to 14 residues. The germline V gene has CDR1 MDHEN and CDR2 SYDVKM. The CDR3 DNA is TGTGCCAGCAGTTTATGGGGACAGCAAGAGACCCAGTACTTC. Its translation: CASSLWGQQETQYF. Variable domain in full (rest from reference TRBV28 and TRBJ2-5): DVKVTQSSRYLVKRTGEKVFLECVQDMDHENMFWYRQDPGLGLRLIYFSYDVKMKEKGDIPEGYSVSREKKERFSLILESASTNQTSMYLCASSLWGQQETQYFGPGTRLLVL.

This clonotype has a handful of counts. The V call is TRBV4-1, the J call TRBJ1-2; D unresolved. The CDR3 loop spans 16 amino acids. Germline V gene sequence: CDR1 MGHRA, CDR2 YSYEKL. Trimming took 1 base from V and 6 from J, leaving 18 bases between them. The CDR3 bases are TGCGCCAGCAGCCAAGTAGTGGGAGGAATCCCTCATGGCTACACCTTC. Its translation: CASSQVVGGIPHGYTF.

This clonotype showed up just a few times. This chain uses TRBV12-3 or TRBV12-4 with TRBJ1-1; 9 bases agree with TRBD1. This CDR3 has 14 residues. Trimming removed 5 bases from V and 6 bases from J; junction bases left unmatched: 7. The chain's CDR3 is CASSTGGGGSEAFF. CDR3 sequence (DNA): TGTGCCAGCAGTACAGGGGGCGGCGGATCTGAAGCTTTCTTT.

This clonotype was counted a few times. The chain couples TRBV4-1 to TRBJ2-1; no clear D gene. Deletions cut 0 bases from V and 0 bases from J, with 6 bases between. Germline loops: CDR1 MGHRA, CDR2 YSYEKL. The length of the CDR3 is 15 residues. CDR3 sequence: CASSQDRTSYNEQFF. CDR3 in DNA: TGCGCCAGCAGCCAAGACCGCACCTCCTACAATGAGCAGTTCTTC.

This clonotype was detected a few times. The rearrangement links TRBV19 to TRBJ2-5; 9 positions agree with TRBD1. The CDR3 is made up of 15 amino acids. V dropped 5 bases and J dropped 3; count of bases not matched to a gene: 7. Germline V gene data show CDR1 as LNHDA and CDR2 as SQIVND (reference sequence). CDR3 coding DNA: TGTGCCAGTAGTCAGAACGGACAGGGGAAAGAGACCCAGTACTTC. Translation gives CASSQNGQGKETQYF. The whole variable domain, remainder taken from reference TRBV19 and TRBJ2-5, is DGGITQSPKYLFRKEGQNVTLSCEQNLNHDAMYWYRQDPGQGLRLIYYSQIVNDFQKGDIAEGYSVSREKKESFPLTVTSAQKNPTAFYLCASSQNGQGKETQYFGPGTRLLVL.

J is TRBJ1-4 and V is TRBV6-1; D is undetermined. CDR1 MNHNS and CDR2 SASEGT come from the germline V gene. V was trimmed by 5 bases and J by 2 bases, leaving 12 bases between them. CDR3 size: 15 residues. CDR3 loop: CASSPVRPTNEKLFF. CDR3 in DNA: TGTGCCAGCAGTCCCGTTAGACCCACTAATGAAAAACTGTTTTTT.

As to this clonotype: Given a much more abundant clone one base away, this may be a read error. The gene calls are TRBV7-2 and TRBJ2-5, with D possibly matching TRBD2 (6 bases). The CDR3 extends over 13 amino acids. Per germline, CDR1 SGHTA and CDR2 FQGNSA. The CDR3 is CASSFGGKETQHF. DNA of the CDR3: TGTGCCAGCAGCTTCGGGGGAAAAGAGACCCAGCACTTC.

This clonotype appeared many times. This rearrangement joins TRBV12-3 or TRBV12-4 to TRBJ2-7; 8 bases map to TRBD1. The V gene end was trimmed by 3 bases and the J gene end by 5 bases; junction bases not matched to a gene: 3. This CDR3 spans 13 amino acids. The DNA of the CDR3 is TGTGCCAGCAGTTTCGGACAGGGCCACGAGCAGTACTTC. Its protein is CASSFGQGHEQYF.